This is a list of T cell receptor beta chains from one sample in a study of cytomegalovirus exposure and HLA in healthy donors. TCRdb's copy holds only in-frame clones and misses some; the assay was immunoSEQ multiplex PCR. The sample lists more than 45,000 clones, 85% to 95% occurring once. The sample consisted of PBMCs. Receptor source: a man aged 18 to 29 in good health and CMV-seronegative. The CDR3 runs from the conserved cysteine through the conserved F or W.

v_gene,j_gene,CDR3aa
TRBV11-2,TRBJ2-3,CASSLDQLAGPTTDTQYF
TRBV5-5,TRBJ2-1,CASSQTGQGDNEQFF
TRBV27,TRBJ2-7,CASSLFPPAGANEQYF
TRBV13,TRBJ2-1,CASRRGNSYNEQFF
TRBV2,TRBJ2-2,CASRRTGVNTGELFF
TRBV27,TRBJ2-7,CASSLVAGGSYEQYF
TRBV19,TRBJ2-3,CASSSDSGRDTDTQYF
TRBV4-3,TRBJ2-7,CASSQGQGDYEQYF
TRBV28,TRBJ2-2,CASSLQGLPAGELFF
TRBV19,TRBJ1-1,CASSMITLATVNTEAFF
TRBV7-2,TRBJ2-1,CASSLTSAGEQFF
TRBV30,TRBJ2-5,CAWSGGQGVGETQYF
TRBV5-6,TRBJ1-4,CASSLEAKPTNEKLFF
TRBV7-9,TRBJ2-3,CASSLGTGNTQYF
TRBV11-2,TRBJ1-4,CASSFGGYATNEKLFF
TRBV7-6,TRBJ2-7,CASSSQGDEQYF
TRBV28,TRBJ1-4,CASSRDRLQTTNEKLFF
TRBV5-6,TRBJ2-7,CASSWTGTGRHEQYF
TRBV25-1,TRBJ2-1,CASSGFDSGSYNEQFF
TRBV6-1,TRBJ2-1,CATFSRIVDNEQFF